These 11 T cell receptor beta chains originate from one sample sequenced in a study of blood T cell repertoires in COVID-19. Assay used: immunoSEQ multiplex PCR; TCRdb lists only in-frame clones, some missing. The data show about 480,000 clones, about 91% seen once. Sequencing was carried out using peripheral blood. These receptors were taken from a woman aged 45-65 years with COVID-19, enrolled during active disease.

The rearrangement uses TRBV7-2 and TRBJ2-7; D is unclear. Trimming stripped 1 base from V and 4 bases from J, with 8 bases between. This CDR3 region has 13 residues. Per the germline V gene, CDR1 is SGHTA and CDR2 is FQGNSA. The CDR3 reads CASSLESRYEQYF. The CDR3 DNA reads TGTGCCAGCAGCTTAGAGTCTAGGTACGAGCAGTACTTC.

This rearrangement joins TRBV21-1 to TRBJ2-1; the DNA was not used to check the table's D call, TRBD1. TRBV21-1 is a listed pseudogene. This CDR3 region has 13 residues. The CDR3: CASSASTGDEQFF. The CDR3 bases are TGTGCCAGCAGCGCCTCCACAGGGGACGAGCAGTTCTTC.

The J gene is TRBJ2-7, the V gene TRBV7-2, with a possible D match to TRBD2 (5 bases). The germline V gene encodes CDR1 SGHTA and CDR2 FQGNSA. This CDR3 region has 15 residues. V shed 6 bases and J shed 0 bases, with 15 bases lying between them. CDR3 nucleotides: TGTGCCAGCAGGGAGAGCGGTCCCAGCTCCTACGAGCAGTACTTC. It is translated as CASRESGPSSYEQYF.

CDR3 sequence (DNA): TGTGCCAGCTCTGCCGGGACAGGGGGAGATACGCAGTATTTT. Residues: CASSAGTGGDTQYF. This rearrangement joins TRBV7-6 to TRBJ2-3, with TRBD1 matching over 11 bases. The CDR3 loop spans 14 amino acids. The germline CDR1 and CDR2 sequences are SGHVS and FNYEAQ. The junction had 6 bases not matched to a gene; V was cut back by 8 bases and J by 5 bases.

The chain links TRBV19 to TRBJ2-3; TRBD1 matches 7 bases. CDR1 is LNHDA and CDR2 is SQIVND in the germline V gene (reference sequence). CDR3 length: 13 amino acids. V gave up 9 bases and J gave up 2 bases; unmatched junction bases: 5. The CDR3 DNA is TGTGCCAGCTTAGACAGGGACACAGATACGCAGTATTTT. Translated: CASLDRDTDTQYF.

This chain connects TRBV6-5 to TRBJ1-2; D is unclear. Germline CDR1 and CDR2: MNHEY and SVGAGI. V was pared by 6 bases and J by 8 bases, with 19 bases between. CDR3 size: 14 residues. The CDR3 here is CASSRGLSSGGYTF. CDR3 DNA sequence: TGTGCCAGCAGCCGGGGTCTTTCCTCGGGAGGCTACACCTTC.

The genes are TRBV6-1 and TRBJ2-3; TRBD1 aligns across 9 bases. The junction had 7 bases not matched to a gene; V was cut back by 1 base and J by 5 bases. Germline CDR1 is MNHNS and CDR2 is SASEGT. CDR3 length equals 16 residues. The CDR3 is CASSEDTGGDGDTQYF. Here the CDR3 DNA reads TGTGCCAGCAGTGAAGATACAGGGGGCGATGGAGATACGCAGTATTTT.

The chain is built from TRBV5-1 and TRBJ1-4, with 10 bases aligning to TRBD1. CDR3 length: 16 residues. The germline CDR1 and CDR2 sequences are SGHRS and YFSETQ. V lost 4 bases to trimming and J lost 7 bases; unmatched junction nucleotides: 10. For the CDR3, the DNA is TGCGCCAGCAGCCCCGGACTTGGGACAGGGGTTGAAAAACTGTTTTTT. Its translation: CASSPGLGTGVEKLFF.

CDR3 in amino acids: CASSFLQGGEQYF. CDR3 nucleotides: TGTGCCAGCAGCTTTCTGCAGGGGGGCGAGCAGTACTTC. The rearrangement uses TRBV5-8 and TRBJ2-7; D is perhaps TRBD1 (7 bases). The V gene's germline CDR1 is SGHTS and CDR2 YDEGEE. The CDR3 spans 13 residues. V lost 2 bases, J lost 6 bases, and 12 bases lay in between.

The gene calls are TRBV2 and TRBJ2-2; perhaps TRBD2 as D (5 bases). CDR1 is SNHLY, CDR2 FYNNEI, per germline. This CDR3 region has 15 residues. Between the trimmed V and J ends, which lost 1 base and 0 bases, there was a span of 6 bases. The CDR3 DNA is TGTGCCAGCAGTGAAGTGGAGGCGAACACCGGGGAGCTGTTTTTT. It specifies CASSEVEANTGELFF.

The chain couples TRBV5-4 to TRBJ2-1; 15 bases map to TRBD2. CDR3 size: 17 residues. Germline V gives CDR1 SGHNT, CDR2 YYREEE (reference sequence). Losses at the gene ends were 2 bases for V and 5 bases for J; bases not matched to a gene: 5. CDR3: CASSFGTSGGLDNEQFF. In DNA form, the CDR3 reads TGTGCCAGCAGCTTCGGGACTAGCGGGGGGTTGGACAATGAGCAGTTCTTC.